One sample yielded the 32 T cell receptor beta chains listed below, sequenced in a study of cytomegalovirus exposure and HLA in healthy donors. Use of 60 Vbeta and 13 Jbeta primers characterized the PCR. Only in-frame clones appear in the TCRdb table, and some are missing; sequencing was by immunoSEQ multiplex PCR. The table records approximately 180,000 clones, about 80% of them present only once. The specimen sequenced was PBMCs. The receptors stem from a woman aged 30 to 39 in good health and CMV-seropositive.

In nucleotides, the CDR3 is TGTGCCAGCAGCCCCGGACAGGTGGGATACGAGCAGTACTTC. Amino acids: CASSPGQVGYEQYF. The rearrangement uses TRBV14 and TRBJ2-7; TRBD1 matches at 7 bases. Losses at the gene ends were 4 bases for V and 4 bases for J; bases not matched to a gene: 7. The CDR3 has 14 residues. Looked up from germline, CDR1 is SGHDN and CDR2 is FVKESK.

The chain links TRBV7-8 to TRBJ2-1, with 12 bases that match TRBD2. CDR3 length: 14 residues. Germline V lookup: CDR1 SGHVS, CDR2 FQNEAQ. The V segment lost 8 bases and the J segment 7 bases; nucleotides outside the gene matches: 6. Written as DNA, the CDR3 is TGTGCCAGCTCGCTAGCGGGAGGGGGGAATGAGCAGTTCTTC. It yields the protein CASSLAGGGNEQFF.

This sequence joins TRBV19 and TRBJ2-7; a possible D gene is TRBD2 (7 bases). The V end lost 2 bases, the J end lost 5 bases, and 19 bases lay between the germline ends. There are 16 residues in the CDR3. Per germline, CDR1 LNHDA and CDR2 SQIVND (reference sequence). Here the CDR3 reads CASSILGRGAVDEQYF. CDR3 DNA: TGTGCCAGTAGTATACTGGGACGGGGGGCCGTCGACGAGCAGTACTTC.

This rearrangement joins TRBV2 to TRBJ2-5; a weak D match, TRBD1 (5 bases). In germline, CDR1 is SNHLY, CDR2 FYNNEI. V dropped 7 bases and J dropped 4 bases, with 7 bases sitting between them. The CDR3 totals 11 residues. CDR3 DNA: TGTGCCAGCACAGGGCCAGAGACCCAGTACTTC. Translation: CASTGPETQYF.

The CDR3 bases are TGTGCCAGCAGGGTGACAGGGGCGGGTCAGCCCCAGCATTTT. Its protein is CASRVTGAGQPQHF. The chain uses TRBV6-1 and TRBJ1-5, with 8 positions matching TRBD1. V was pared by 6 bases and J by 6 bases, with 7 bases of the junction left unmatched. CDR3 length: 14 amino acids. Germline loops: CDR1 MNHNS, CDR2 SASEGT.

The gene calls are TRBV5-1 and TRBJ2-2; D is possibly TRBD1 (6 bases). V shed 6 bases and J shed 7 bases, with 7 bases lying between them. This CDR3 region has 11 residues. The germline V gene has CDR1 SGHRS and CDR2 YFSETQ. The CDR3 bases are TGCGCCAGCAAAGGGGGCGGGGAGCTGTTTTTT. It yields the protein CASKGGGELFF. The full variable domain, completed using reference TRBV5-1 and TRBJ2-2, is KAGVTQTPRYLIKTRGQQVTLSCSPISGHRSVSWYQQTPGQGLQFLFEYFSETQRNKGNFPGRFSGRQFSNSRSEMNVSTLELGDSALYLCASKGGGELFFGEGSRLTVL.

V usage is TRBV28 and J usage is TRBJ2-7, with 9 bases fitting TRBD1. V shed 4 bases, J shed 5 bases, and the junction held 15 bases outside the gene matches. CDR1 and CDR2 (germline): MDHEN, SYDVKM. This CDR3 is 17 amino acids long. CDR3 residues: CASSSQLRDRVLDEQYF. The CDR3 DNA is TGTGCCAGCAGTTCCCAGCTCCGGGACAGGGTTTTGGACGAGCAGTACTTC.

CDR3 nucleotide sequence: TGTGCCAGCCGGGTTGTGACTTTAAATGAGCAGTTCTTC. Protein: CASRVVTLNEQFF. The gene calls are TRBV6-4 and TRBJ2-1; D is unresolved. The CDR3 spans 13 residues. Germline values: CDR1 MRHNA, CDR2 SNTAGT. The V gene lost 8 bases and the J gene lost 7 bases, with 15 bases spanning the gap.

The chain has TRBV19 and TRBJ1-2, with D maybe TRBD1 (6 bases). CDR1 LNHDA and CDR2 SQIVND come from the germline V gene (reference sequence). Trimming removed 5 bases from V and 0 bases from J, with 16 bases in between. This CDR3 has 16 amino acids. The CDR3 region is CASSWTTGAPNYGYTF. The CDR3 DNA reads TGTGCCAGTAGTTGGACGACAGGCGCTCCTAACTATGGCTACACCTTC.

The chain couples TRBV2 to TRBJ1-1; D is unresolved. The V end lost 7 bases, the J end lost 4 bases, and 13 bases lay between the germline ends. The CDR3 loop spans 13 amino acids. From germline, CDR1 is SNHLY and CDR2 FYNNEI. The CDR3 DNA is TGTGCCAGCACTCCCATCCTACCCACTGAAGCTTTCTTT. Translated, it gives CASTPILPTEAFF.

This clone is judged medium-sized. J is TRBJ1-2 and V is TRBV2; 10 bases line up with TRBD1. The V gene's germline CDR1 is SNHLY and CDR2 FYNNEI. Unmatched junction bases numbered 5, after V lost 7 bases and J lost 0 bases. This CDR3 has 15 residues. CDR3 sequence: CASKGTGAANYGYTF. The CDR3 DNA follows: TGTGCCAGCAAAGGGACAGGGGCTGCTAACTATGGCTACACCTTC.

CDR3 region: CASSEQGQGNTEAFF. The CDR3 DNA is TGTGCCAGCAGTGAACAGGGGCAGGGAAACACTGAAGCTTTCTTT. V gene TRBV6-1 combines with J gene TRBJ1-1; D might be TRBD1 (6 bases). Germline CDR1 MNHNS, CDR2 SASEGT. This CDR3 has 15 residues. Trimming took 2 bases from V and 2 from J, leaving 12 bases between them.

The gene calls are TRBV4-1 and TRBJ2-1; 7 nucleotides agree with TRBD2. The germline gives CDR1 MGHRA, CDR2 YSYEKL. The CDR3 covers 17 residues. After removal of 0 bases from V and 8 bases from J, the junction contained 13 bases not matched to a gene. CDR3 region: CASSQDPGGRATHEQFF. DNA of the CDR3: TGCGCCAGCAGCCAAGATCCCGGCGGGAGAGCGACCCATGAGCAGTTCTTC.

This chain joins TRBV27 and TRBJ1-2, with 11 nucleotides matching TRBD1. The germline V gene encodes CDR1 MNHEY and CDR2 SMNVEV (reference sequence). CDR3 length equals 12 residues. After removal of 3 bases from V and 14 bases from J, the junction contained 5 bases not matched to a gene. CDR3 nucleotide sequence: TGTGCCAGCAGTTTGACCGGACAGGGGGCGACCTTC. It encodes CASSLTGQGATF.

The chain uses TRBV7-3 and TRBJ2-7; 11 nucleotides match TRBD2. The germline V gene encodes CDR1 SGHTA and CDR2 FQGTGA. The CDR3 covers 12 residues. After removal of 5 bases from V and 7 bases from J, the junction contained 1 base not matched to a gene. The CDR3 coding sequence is TGTGCCAGCAGCCTAGCGGGAGGTGAGCAGTACTTC. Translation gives CASSLAGGEQYF. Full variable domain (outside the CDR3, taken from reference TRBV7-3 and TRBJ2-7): GAGVSQTPSNKVTEKGKYVELRCDPISGHTALYWYRQSLGQGPEFLIYFQGTGAADDSGLPNDRFFAVRPEGSVSTLKIQRTERGDSAVYLCASSLAGGEQYFGPGTRLTVT.

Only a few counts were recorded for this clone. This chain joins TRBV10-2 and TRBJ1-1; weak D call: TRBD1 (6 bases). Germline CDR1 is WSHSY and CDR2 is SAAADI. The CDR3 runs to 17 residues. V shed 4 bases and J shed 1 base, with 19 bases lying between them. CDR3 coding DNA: TGCGCCAGCAGTGGGAACAGGGACACCTTATGGAACACTGAAGCTTTCTTT. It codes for CASSGNRDTLWNTEAFF.

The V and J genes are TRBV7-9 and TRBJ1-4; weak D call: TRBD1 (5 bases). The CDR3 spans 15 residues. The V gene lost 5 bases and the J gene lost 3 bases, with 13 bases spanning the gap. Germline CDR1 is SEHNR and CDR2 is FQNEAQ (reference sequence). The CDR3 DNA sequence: TGTGCCAGCAGCAGCACCGCACAGGCTAATGAAAAACTGTTTTTT. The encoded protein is CASSSTAQANEKLFF. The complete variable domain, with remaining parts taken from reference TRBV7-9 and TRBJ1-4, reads DTGVSQNPRHKITKRGQNVTFRCDPISEHNRLYWYRQTLGQGPEFLTYFQNEAQLEKSRLLSDRFSAERPKGSFSTLEIQRTEQGDSAMYLCASSSTAQANEKLFFGSGTQLSVL.

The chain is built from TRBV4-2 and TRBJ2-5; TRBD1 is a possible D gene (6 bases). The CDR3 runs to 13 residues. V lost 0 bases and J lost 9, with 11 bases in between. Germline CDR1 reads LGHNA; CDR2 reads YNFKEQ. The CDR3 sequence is CASSQEGARAQYF. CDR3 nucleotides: TGTGCCAGCAGCCAAGAGGGGGCCAGGGCCCAGTACTTC.

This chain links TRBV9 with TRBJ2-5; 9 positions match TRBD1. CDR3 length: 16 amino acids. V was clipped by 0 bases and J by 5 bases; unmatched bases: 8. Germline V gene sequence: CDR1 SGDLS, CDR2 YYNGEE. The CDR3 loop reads CASSVGPGQGWETQYF. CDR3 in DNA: TGTGCCAGCAGCGTAGGACCGGGACAGGGTTGGGAGACCCAGTACTTC.

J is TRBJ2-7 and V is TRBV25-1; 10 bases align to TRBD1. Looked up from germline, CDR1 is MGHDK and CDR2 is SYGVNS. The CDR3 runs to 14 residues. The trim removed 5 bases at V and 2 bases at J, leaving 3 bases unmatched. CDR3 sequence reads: CASSSGTGAYEQYF. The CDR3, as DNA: TGTGCCAGCAGTTCCGGGACAGGGGCCTACGAGCAGTACTTC.

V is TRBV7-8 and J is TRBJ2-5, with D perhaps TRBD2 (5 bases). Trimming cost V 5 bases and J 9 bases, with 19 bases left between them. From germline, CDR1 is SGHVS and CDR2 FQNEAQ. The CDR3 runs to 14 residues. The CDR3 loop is CASSPGLTIEAQYF. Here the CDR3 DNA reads TGTGCCAGCAGCCCGGGATTAACTATCGAGGCCCAGTACTTC.

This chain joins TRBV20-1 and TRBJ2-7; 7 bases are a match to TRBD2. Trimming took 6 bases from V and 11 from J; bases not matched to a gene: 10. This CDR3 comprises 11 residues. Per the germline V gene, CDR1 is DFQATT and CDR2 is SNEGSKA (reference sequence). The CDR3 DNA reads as TGCAGTGCCCGCACGCCGGGAGGCGAGTACTTC. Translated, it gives CSARTPGGEYF.

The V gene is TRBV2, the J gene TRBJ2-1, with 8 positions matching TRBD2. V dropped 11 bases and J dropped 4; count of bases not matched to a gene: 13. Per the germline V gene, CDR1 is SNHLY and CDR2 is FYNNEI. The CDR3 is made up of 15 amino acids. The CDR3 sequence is CAQHRAGGYYNEQFF. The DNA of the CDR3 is TGTGCCCAGCATCGGGCGGGAGGCTATTACAATGAGCAGTTCTTC.

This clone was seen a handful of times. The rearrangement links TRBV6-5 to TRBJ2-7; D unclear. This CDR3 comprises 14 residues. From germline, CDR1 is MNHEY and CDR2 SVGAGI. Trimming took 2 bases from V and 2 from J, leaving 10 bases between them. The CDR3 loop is CASSYEAATYEQYF. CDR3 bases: TGTGCCAGCAGTTACGAGGCAGCTACCTACGAGCAGTACTTC.

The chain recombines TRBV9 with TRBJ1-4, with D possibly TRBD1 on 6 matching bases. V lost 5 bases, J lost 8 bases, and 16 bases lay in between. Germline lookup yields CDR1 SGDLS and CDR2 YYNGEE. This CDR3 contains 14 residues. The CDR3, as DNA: TGTGCCAGCAGTCCTGGGGTAGGGGGAGAAAAACTGTTTTTT. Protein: CASSPGVGGEKLFF.

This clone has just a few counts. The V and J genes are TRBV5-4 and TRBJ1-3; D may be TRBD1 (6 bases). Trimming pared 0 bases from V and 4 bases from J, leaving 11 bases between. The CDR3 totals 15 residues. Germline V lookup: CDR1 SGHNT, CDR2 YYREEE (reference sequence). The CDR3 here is CASSLAQGGGNTIYF. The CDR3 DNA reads TGTGCCAGCAGCTTGGCACAGGGCGGCGGAAACACCATATATTTT.

The CDR3 sequence: CASSQDVWGEGPPYNEQFF. The CDR3 coding sequence is TGTGCCAGCAGCCAAGATGTCTGGGGGGAGGGCCCCCCTTACAATGAGCAGTTCTTC. The chain uses TRBV4-2 and TRBJ2-1; 7 bases match TRBD2. V trimming: 0 bases; J trimming: 4 bases; junction bases outside the gene matches: 15. CDR3 length: 19 residues. Germline CDR1 LGHNA, CDR2 YNFKEQ.

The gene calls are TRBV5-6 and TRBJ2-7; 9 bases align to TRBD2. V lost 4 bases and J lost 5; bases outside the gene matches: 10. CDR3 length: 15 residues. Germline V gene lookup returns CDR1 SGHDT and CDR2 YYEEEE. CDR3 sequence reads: CASSQEREVLDEQYF. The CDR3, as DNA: TGTGCCAGCAGCCAAGAGCGGGAGGTCCTCGACGAGCAGTACTTC.

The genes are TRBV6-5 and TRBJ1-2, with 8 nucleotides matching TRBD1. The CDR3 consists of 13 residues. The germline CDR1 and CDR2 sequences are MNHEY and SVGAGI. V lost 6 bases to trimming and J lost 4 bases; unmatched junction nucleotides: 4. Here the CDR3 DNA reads TGTGCCAGCAGGAAGACAGGGGTCTATGGCTACACCTTC. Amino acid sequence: CASRKTGVYGYTF.

The CDR3 DNA sequence: TGCGCCAGCAGCTTGGGGACAGGTGGGTACGAGCAGTACTTC. Its translation: CASSLGTGGYEQYF. The chain joins TRBV5-1 to TRBJ2-7; 7 bases fit TRBD1. This CDR3 spans 14 amino acids. CDR1 is SGHRS and CDR2 is YFSETQ in the germline V gene. Germline trimming cut 0 bases from V and 4 bases from J; bases unmatched to any gene: 4.

The chain's CDR3 is CASSEARGYNNEQFF. The DNA for the CDR3 is TGTGCCAGCAGTGAAGCGCGGGGCTACAACAATGAGCAGTTCTTC. The V call is TRBV2, the J call TRBJ2-1; D possibly corresponds to TRBD2 (6 bases). The CDR3 contains 15 residues. Germline CDR1 SNHLY, CDR2 FYNNEI. Trimming cost V 0 bases and J 5 bases, with 11 bases left between them.

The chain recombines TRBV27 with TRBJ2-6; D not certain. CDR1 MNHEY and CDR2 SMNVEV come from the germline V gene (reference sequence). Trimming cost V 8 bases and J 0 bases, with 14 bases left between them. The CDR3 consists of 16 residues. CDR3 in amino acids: CASSAGYLSGANVLTF. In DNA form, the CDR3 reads TGTGCCAGCTCCGCAGGCTACCTCTCTGGGGCCAACGTCCTGACTTTC.